This T cell receptor (beta chain) was sequenced during a study of T-cell reconstitution after alpha-beta-depleted transplantation in children. Unique molecular identifiers featured in how the TCRbeta library was prepared. Each CDR3 protein is one row after TCRdb ran MiXCR on the PCR reads. The sample has over 200,000 distinct CDR3 sequences, approximately 11% seen once. This CDR3 has 14 amino acids. The germline V gene has CDR1 SEHNR and CDR2 FQNEAQ (reference sequence). The V end lost 2 bases, the J end lost 2 bases, and 9 bases lay between the germline ends. This clonotype was counted between two and nine times.

The TCR was taken from a child under three years old with acute myeloid leukemia, due to receive a stem cell transplant. This specimen was PBMCs, taken before TCRalphabeta/CD19-depleted stem cell transplant. V usage is TRBV7-9 and J usage is TRBJ2-5, with a tentative D call TRBD2 (5 bases). DNA of the CDR3: TGTGCCAGCAGCTTACCGGGCGGGCAAGAGACCCAGTACTTC. Translated, it gives CASSLPGGQETQYF.